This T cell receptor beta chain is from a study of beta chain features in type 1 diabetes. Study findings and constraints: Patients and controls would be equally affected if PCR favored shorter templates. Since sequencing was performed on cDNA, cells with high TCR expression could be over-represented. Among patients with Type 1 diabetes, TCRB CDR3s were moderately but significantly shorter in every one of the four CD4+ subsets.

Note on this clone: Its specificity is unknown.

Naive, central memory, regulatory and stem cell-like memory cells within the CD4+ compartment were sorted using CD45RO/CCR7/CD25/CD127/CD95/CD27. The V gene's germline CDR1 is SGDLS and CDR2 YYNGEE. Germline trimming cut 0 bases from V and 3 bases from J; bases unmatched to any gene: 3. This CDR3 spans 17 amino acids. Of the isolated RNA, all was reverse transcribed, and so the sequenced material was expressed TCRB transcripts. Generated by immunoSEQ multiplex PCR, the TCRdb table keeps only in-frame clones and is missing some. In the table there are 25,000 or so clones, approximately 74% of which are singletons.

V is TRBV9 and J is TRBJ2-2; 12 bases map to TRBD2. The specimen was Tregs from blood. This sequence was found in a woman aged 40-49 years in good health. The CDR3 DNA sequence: TGTGCCAGCAGCGTAGGGACTAGCGGGGCCTACACCGGGGAGCTGTTTTTT. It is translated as CASSVGTSGAYTGELFF.